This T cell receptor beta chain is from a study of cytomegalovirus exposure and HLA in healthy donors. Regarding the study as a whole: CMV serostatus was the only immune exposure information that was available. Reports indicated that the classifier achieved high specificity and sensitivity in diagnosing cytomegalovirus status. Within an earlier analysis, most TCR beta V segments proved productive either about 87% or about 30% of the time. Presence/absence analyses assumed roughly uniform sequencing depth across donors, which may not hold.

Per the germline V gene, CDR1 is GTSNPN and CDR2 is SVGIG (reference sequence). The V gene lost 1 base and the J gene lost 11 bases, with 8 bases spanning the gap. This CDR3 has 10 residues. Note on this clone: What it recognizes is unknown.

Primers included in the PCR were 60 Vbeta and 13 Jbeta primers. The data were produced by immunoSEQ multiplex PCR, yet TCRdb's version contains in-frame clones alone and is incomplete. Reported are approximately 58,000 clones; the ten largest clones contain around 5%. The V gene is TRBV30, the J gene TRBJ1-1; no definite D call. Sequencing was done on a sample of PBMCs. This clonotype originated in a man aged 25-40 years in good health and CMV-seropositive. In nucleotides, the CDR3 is TGTGCCTGGAGTGACCAGGTGGCTTTCTTT. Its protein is CAWSDQVAFF.